This T cell receptor beta chain was sequenced in a study of cytomegalovirus exposure and HLA in healthy donors. Trimming removed 5 bases from V and 3 bases from J, with 17 bases in between. Per the germline V gene, CDR1 is MDHEN and CDR2 is SYDVKM. The CDR3 consists of 15 residues. TCRdb's copy holds only in-frame clones and misses some; the assay was immunoSEQ multiplex PCR. The profile shows some 83,000 clones, approximately 93% of them singletons. V is TRBV28 and J is TRBJ2-7, with D possibly TRBD1 on 6 matching bases. The TCR sequence derives from a woman younger than 35 in good health and CMV-seronegative. The sequencing sample was made of PBMCs. The CDR3 coding sequence is TGTGCCAGCAGTGGACAACAGGGATTGCGCTACGAGCAGTACTTC. Protein product: CASSGQQGLRYEQYF. Combining the CDR3 with reference TRBV28 and TRBJ2-7 gives the whole variable domain DVKVTQSSRYLVKRTGEKVFLECVQDMDHENMFWYRQDPGLGLRLIYFSYDVKMKEKGDIPEGYSVSREKKERFSLILESASTNQTSMYLCASSGQQGLRYEQYFGPGTRLTVT.